What follows are 12 T cell receptor beta chains derived from one specimen sequenced in a study of blood T cell repertoires in COVID-19. Clones were sequenced by immunoSEQ multiplex PCR, and TCRdb holds only the in-frame ones, with some missing. The table shows some 70,000 clones, with roughly 84% occurring only once. The sample was peripheral blood. The source of these receptors is a man aged 45-60 years with active COVID-19.

J is TRBJ1-2 and V is TRBV29-1; D not certain. Germline loops: CDR1 SQVTM, CDR2 ANQGSEA. The CDR3 loop spans 14 amino acids. The ends were cut back, 1 base at V and 6 bases at J, with 15 bases in the middle. The CDR3 DNA reads TGCAGCGTTGAAGGAGGGTATCCGGGTCATGGCTACACCTTC. Its translation is CSVEGGYPGHGYTF.

The table lists this clone with a count of one. This sequence joins TRBV12-3 or TRBV12-4 and TRBJ1-2, with D uncertain. V dropped 3 bases and J dropped 6 bases, with 8 bases sitting between them. The CDR3 runs to 12 residues. The CDR3 region is CASSLSANGYTF. Here the CDR3 DNA reads TGTGCCAGCAGTTTGTCCGCGAATGGCTACACCTTC.

CDR3 sequence (DNA): TGTGCCAGCAGCTTGGGTGGGGCAATAGACAAGGATAAGCCCCAGCATTTT. It specifies CASSLGGAIDKDKPQHF. V and J are TRBV5-6 and TRBJ1-5; weak D call: TRBD1 (5 bases). Germline assignment: CDR1 SGHDT and CDR2 YYEEEE. CDR3 size: 17 residues. Trimming cost V 0 bases and J 8 bases, with 21 bases left between them. The full variable domain, its missing parts supplied by reference TRBV5-6 and TRBJ1-5, is DAGVTQSPTHLIKTRGQQVTLRCSPKSGHDTVSWYQQALGQGPQFIFQYYEEEERQRGNFPDRFSGHQFPNYSSELNVNALLLGDSALYLCASSLGGAIDKDKPQHFGDGTRLSIL.

The genes are TRBV5-6 and TRBJ2-5; 9 bases are a match to TRBD2. The trim removed 0 bases at V and 5 bases at J, leaving 2 bases unmatched. The CDR3 totals 14 residues. The germline CDR1 and CDR2 sequences are SGHDT and YYEEEE. CDR3 amino acids: CASSLGAGGETQYF. The CDR3 DNA reads as TGTGCCAGCAGCTTGGGCGCGGGGGGGGAGACCCAGTACTTC.

This chain joins TRBV20-1 and TRBJ2-2; 8 bases map to TRBD2. The CDR3 has 15 amino acids. V shed 3 bases, J shed 4 bases, and the junction held 7 bases outside the gene matches. Germline V gene sequence: CDR1 DFQATT, CDR2 SNEGSKA (reference sequence). The CDR3 DNA reads as TGCAGTGCTAGTATCGGCCTAGCGGGCACCGGGGAGCTGTTTTTT. It specifies CSASIGLAGTGELFF.

As DNA, the CDR3 is TGTGCCAGCAGGGCAGACTCCAGCTCCTACAATGAGCAGTTCTTC. The encoded protein is CASRADSSSYNEQFF. The rearrangement links TRBV2 to TRBJ2-1; D uncertain. The CDR3 totals 15 residues. CDR1 SNHLY and CDR2 FYNNEI come from the germline V gene. Between the trimmed V and J ends, which lost 6 bases and 0 bases, there was a span of 12 bases.

J is TRBJ2-5 and V is TRBV11-1; 7 nucleotides agree with TRBD2. Germline-derived CDR1 and CDR2 are SGHAT and FQDESV (reference sequence). CDR3 size: 15 residues. V was pared by 0 bases and J by 0 bases, with 1 base of the junction left unmatched. The CDR3 sequence: CASSLAGGDQETQYF. The CDR3 region has the DNA TGTGCCAGCAGCTTAGCGGGGGGGGACCAAGAGACCCAGTACTTC.

The V and J genes are TRBV5-5 and TRBJ1-4, with D possibly being TRBD1 (5 bases). The CDR3 is 14 amino acids. V lost 7 bases to trimming and J lost 5 bases, with 15 bases between them. Germline V gives CDR1 SGHKS, CDR2 YYEKEE (reference sequence). The CDR3 coding sequence is TGTGCCAGCGGATTAGGAGGGGTAAATGAAAAACTGTTTTTT. This codes for CASGLGGVNEKLFF.

The chain joins TRBV7-2 to TRBJ2-1, with TRBD2 identical over 7 bases. Germline V gene sequence: CDR1 SGHTA, CDR2 FQGNSA. V lost 1 base to trimming and J lost 7 bases; unmatched junction nucleotides: 4. This CDR3 contains 14 residues. The DNA for the CDR3 is TGTGCCAGCAGCTTAGGGGCGGGGGTAAATGAGCAGTTCTTC. It is translated as CASSLGAGVNEQFF.

The V call is TRBV20-1, the J call TRBJ2-7; the match to TRBD2 covers 13 bases. The V segment lost 3 bases and the J segment 0 bases; nucleotides outside the gene matches: 11. This CDR3 comprises 18 residues. The V gene's germline CDR1 is DFQATT and CDR2 SNEGSKA (reference sequence). The CDR3 nucleotides read TGCAGTGCTAGTCGAACTAGCGGGAGGGCATTGAGCTCCTACGAGCAGTACTTC. It codes for CSASRTSGRALSSYEQYF.

The V and J genes are TRBV5-6 and TRBJ1-2; 8 positions agree with TRBD1. The CDR3 is made up of 16 amino acids. J was trimmed by 5 bases and V by 3 bases; bases with no gene match: 12. The V gene's germline CDR1 is SGHDT and CDR2 YYEEEE. CDR3 region: CASSSLDRANPYGYTF. In DNA form, the CDR3 reads TGTGCCAGCAGCTCCTTGGACAGGGCGAACCCTTATGGCTACACCTTC. The complete variable domain, with remaining parts taken from reference TRBV5-6 and TRBJ1-2, reads DAGVTQSPTHLIKTRGQQVTLRCSPKSGHDTVSWYQQALGQGPQFIFQYYEEEERQRGNFPDRFSGHQFPNYSSELNVNALLLGDSALYLCASSSLDRANPYGYTFGSGTRLTVV.

The CDR3 reads CATSRGLADTQYF. Written as DNA, the CDR3 is TGTGCCACCAGCAGGGGCTTAGCAGATACGCAGTATTTT. The V gene is TRBV15, the J gene TRBJ2-3; D unclear. Germline lookup yields CDR1 LNHNV and CDR2 YYDKDF (reference sequence). V dropped 3 bases and J dropped 4 bases, with 8 bases sitting between them. This CDR3 has 13 amino acids.